The next 20 T cell receptor beta chains were all read from a single sample in a study of blood T cell repertoires in COVID-19. Profiling relied on immunoSEQ multiplex PCR, and the TCRdb table lists in-frame clones only, not all of them. The sample has 430,000 or so clones; over 85% are singletons. Material: peripheral blood. These receptors were collected from a man aged 18 to 30 with COVID-19, enrolled during active disease.

The chain carries TRBV20-1 and TRBJ1-2; D perhaps matches TRBD1 (6 bases). The CDR3 is 16 amino acids. Germline V lookup: CDR1 DFQATT, CDR2 SNEGSKA (reference sequence). V was clipped by 3 bases and J by 7 bases, with 24 bases between them. DNA for the CDR3: TGCAGTGCTAGTCGGACAGAACTAATTATACCTAGTGGCTACACCTTC. It encodes CSASRTELIIPSGYTF.

This clone was picked up one time. The V call is TRBV12-3 or TRBV12-4, the J call TRBJ1-4; 8 nucleotides line up with TRBD1. V shed 5 bases and J 8 bases; nucleotides not matched to a gene: 4. The CDR3 sequence is 13 residues long. The CDR3 region is CASSHRGWEKLFF. Written as DNA, the CDR3 is TGTGCCAGCAGTCACAGGGGGTGGGAAAAACTGTTTTTT.

The chain has TRBV6-5 and TRBJ2-5, with D unresolved. Germline V gene data show CDR1 as MNHEY and CDR2 as SVGAGI. This CDR3 has 12 residues. Trimming took off 8 bases at V and 5 bases at J, with 12 bases between the two ends. CDR3 nucleotides: TGTGCCAGCGATTCGGTAGTCGAGACCCAGTACTTC. Amino acids: CASDSVVETQYF.

This clone showed up just once. This chain connects TRBV27 to TRBJ1-2; TRBD1 aligns across 7 bases. The V and J ends lost 4 bases and 3 bases, in that order; junction bases with no gene match: 2. Germline CDR1 MNHEY, CDR2 SMNVEV (reference sequence). The CDR3 totals 13 residues. CDR3 nucleotides: TGTGCCAGCAGTTCCGGACAGGACTATGGCTACACCTTC. Translated, it gives CASSSGQDYGYTF.

The chain uses TRBV11-2 and TRBJ1-1, with 9 positions matching TRBD1. Germline V gene sequence: CDR1 SGHAT, CDR2 FQNNGV. CDR3 size: 17 residues. The V gene end was trimmed by 6 bases and the J gene end by 4 bases; junction bases not matched to a gene: 15. The CDR3 DNA sequence: TGTGCCAGCAGTAAGAACCCCTCGAGACAGGGGGGCACTGAAGCTTTCTTT. Translation: CASSKNPSRQGGTEAFF.

The chain employs TRBV19 and TRBJ2-7; 7 positions match TRBD1. This CDR3 comprises 13 residues. The germline CDR1 and CDR2 sequences are LNHDA and SQIVND (reference sequence). V lost 6 bases, J lost 5 bases, and 7 bases stayed unmatched. CDR3 protein: CASSPGGANEQYF. The CDR3, as DNA: TGTGCCAGTAGCCCAGGGGGAGCAAACGAGCAGTACTTC.

The V gene is TRBV27, the J gene TRBJ2-2, with TRBD2 identical over 10 bases. The CDR3 has 16 residues. Trimming cost V 6 bases and J 5 bases; bases outside gene matches: 9. Germline assignment: CDR1 MNHEY and CDR2 SMNVEV (reference sequence). CDR3 coding DNA: TGTGCCAGCAGCCCCTCTAGCGGGGGCCCAACCGGGGAGCTGTTTTTT. Encoded protein: CASSPSSGGPTGELFF.

This chain joins TRBV15 and TRBJ1-2, with 9 bases matching TRBD1. In germline, CDR1 is LNHNV, CDR2 YYDKDF (reference sequence). CDR3 length equals 15 residues. V shed 0 bases, J shed 6 bases, and the junction held 5 bases outside the gene matches. The CDR3 sequence is CATSRDPGQGNGYTF. The CDR3, as DNA: TGTGCCACCAGCAGAGATCCGGGACAGGGAAATGGCTACACCTTC.

V gene TRBV4-1 combines with J gene TRBJ1-2; D is perhaps TRBD1 (6 bases). Germline V gives CDR1 MGHRA, CDR2 YSYEKL. This CDR3 region has 14 residues. The V gene lost 1 base and the J gene lost 4 bases, with 10 bases spanning the gap. As DNA, the CDR3 is TGCGCCAGCAGCCAAGCAGGGGCGAGCTATGGCTACACCTTC. This sequence encodes CASSQAGASYGYTF.

CDR3 sequence: CASSPDGSNQPQHF. The CDR3 bases are TGTGCCAGCAGCCCCGACGGGAGCAATCAGCCCCAGCATTTT. The chain has TRBV6-1 and TRBJ1-5; D remains ambiguous. Germline loops: CDR1 MNHNS, CDR2 SASEGT. V was trimmed by 6 bases and J by 1 base, leaving 10 bases between them. The CDR3 runs 14 residues.

The V and J genes are TRBV5-4 and TRBJ2-2; the D gene is possibly TRBD2 (6 bases). The CDR3 is 15 amino acids. Trimming left V 3 bases short and J 5 bases short, with 14 bases between. Germline loops: CDR1 SGHNT, CDR2 YYREEE (reference sequence). The CDR3 DNA is TGTGCCAGCAGCTCCAGGACGGAGGGTACCGGGGAGCTGTTTTTT. This codes for CASSSRTEGTGELFF.

This clone was counted a single time. V is TRBV5-1 and J is TRBJ1-1; no reliable D call. Germline CDR1 is SGHRS and CDR2 is YFSETQ. Trimming pared 4 bases from V and 3 bases from J, leaving 16 bases between. The CDR3 consists of 15 residues. In DNA form, the CDR3 reads TGCGCCAGCAGCCCGGGGAGAAGTAAGGACACTGAAGCTTTCTTT. Protein product: CASSPGRSKDTEAFF.

The chain has TRBV5-6 and TRBJ1-5; 7 nucleotides line up with TRBD1. There are 14 residues in the CDR3. V was clipped by 4 bases and J by 6 bases; unmatched bases: 7. Germline-derived CDR1 and CDR2 are SGHDT and YYEEEE. The CDR3 DNA is TGTGCCAGCAGCCGAGCTACAGGGGTTCAGCCCCAGCATTTT. It is translated as CASSRATGVQPQHF.

The V and J genes are TRBV4-2 and TRBJ2-3, with 7 bases fitting TRBD2. This CDR3 region has 16 residues. The trim removed 1 base at V and 7 bases at J, leaving 11 bases unmatched. The germline CDR1 and CDR2 sequences are LGHNA and YNFKEQ. In DNA, the CDR3 is TGTGCCAGCAGCCAAGTAAGAAGCGGGGCGGGACATACGCAGTATTTT. It specifies CASSQVRSGAGHTQYF.

The chain joins TRBV2 to TRBJ2-1; 7 nucleotides align to TRBD2. The V segment lost 2 bases and the J segment 9 bases; nucleotides outside the gene matches: 10. The germline gives CDR1 SNHLY, CDR2 FYNNEI. The CDR3 has 15 residues. CDR3 sequence (DNA): TGTGCCAGCAGTGAATTATCTAGCGGAAGGGGTGAGCAGTTCTTC. Translation gives CASSELSSGRGEQFF.

V and J are TRBV13 and TRBJ1-1, with TRBD1 matching 11 bases. The CDR3 sequence is 15 residues long. J gave up 5 bases and V 1 base, and 3 bases lay outside the gene matches. Germline V gives CDR1 PRHDT, CDR2 FYEKMQ (reference sequence). The CDR3 here is CASSLEGTGGTEAFF. The CDR3 nucleotides are TGTGCCAGCAGCTTAGAAGGGACAGGGGGTACTGAAGCTTTCTTT. The whole variable domain, remainder taken from reference TRBV13 and TRBJ1-1, is AAGVIQSPRHLIKEKRETATLKCYPIPRHDTVYWYQQGPGQDPQFLISFYEKMQSDKGSIPDRFSAQQFSDYHSELNMSSLELGDSALYFCASSLEGTGGTEAFFGQGTRLTVV.

The CDR3 nucleotides read TGTGCCAGCAGCCAAGAAGTTAGCGGCTACGAGCAGTACTTC. Its translation: CASSQEVSGYEQYF. The V gene is TRBV14, the J gene TRBJ2-7, with D possibly TRBD2 on 6 matching bases. The CDR3 contains 14 residues. CDR1 is SGHDN, CDR2 FVKESK, per germline. V shed 0 bases and J shed 3 bases, with 9 bases lying between them.

The chain carries TRBV2 and TRBJ2-3; TRBD2 matches 7 bases. V was clipped by 7 bases and J by 0 bases; unmatched bases: 7. The CDR3 runs to 15 residues. CDR1 and CDR2 (germline): SNHLY, FYNNEI. DNA of the CDR3: TGTGCCAGCAAGGGCGGGAGTCCTAGCACAGATACGCAGTATTTT. It specifies CASKGGSPSTDTQYF.

The V call is TRBV6-5, the J call TRBJ2-2, with D tentatively TRBD1 (6 bases). This CDR3 contains 15 residues. Germline assignment: CDR1 MNHEY and CDR2 SVGAGI. V was clipped by 8 bases and J by 4 bases, with 17 bases between them. CDR3 nucleotides: TGTGCCAGCTCCTCGGACAGAAGCCCCACCGGGGAGCTGTTTTTT. It codes for CASSSDRSPTGELFF.

The chain joins TRBV27 to TRBJ1-6; TRBD1 is a possible D gene (5 bases). The CDR3 consists of 13 residues. V was shortened by 5 bases and J by 8 bases, with 10 bases between the two germline ends. Germline loops: CDR1 MNHEY, CDR2 SMNVEV (reference sequence). The CDR3 DNA reads as TGTGCCAGCAGTCCCCAGGGTTATTCACCCCTCCACTTT. Residues: CASSPQGYSPLHF.